This T cell receptor (beta chain) was observed in a study of HIV-infected patients and healthy controls. Reverse transcription used 450 to 500 ng RNA and constant-region primers for alpha and beta. Using multiplexing indices, alpha and beta chain libraries were generated apart by chain-specific third strand synthesis. One primer pair amplified all rearrangements per chain; each cDNA got molecular barcodes. MiXCR, run by TCRdb on the 5' RACE reads, gives a single entry per CDR3 protein. This table holds around 13,000 distinct CDR3 sequences, 7.5% to 10% found once. The repertoire came from unfractionated whole blood and reflected all unsorted peripheral T cells. Study-wide points: MAIT alpha-chain CDR3s were frequent in healthy controls, depleted in HIV+.

The V and J ends lost 3 bases and 0 bases, in that order; junction bases with no gene match: 5. The CDR3 has 16 amino acids. Looked up from germline, CDR1 is SGHVS and CDR2 is FNYEAQ. This clonotype ranks as medium-sized (0.01 to 0.1%). Its antigen is undetermined. The sequenced sample consisted of blood. The clonotype comes from an adult in good health. This sequence joins TRBV7-6 and TRBJ2-5; the match to TRBD1 covers 9 bases. The CDR3 protein is CASSFLWDRDQETQYF. Written as DNA, the CDR3 is TGTGCCAGCAGCTTTCTCTGGGACAGGGACCAAGAGACCCAGTACTTC.